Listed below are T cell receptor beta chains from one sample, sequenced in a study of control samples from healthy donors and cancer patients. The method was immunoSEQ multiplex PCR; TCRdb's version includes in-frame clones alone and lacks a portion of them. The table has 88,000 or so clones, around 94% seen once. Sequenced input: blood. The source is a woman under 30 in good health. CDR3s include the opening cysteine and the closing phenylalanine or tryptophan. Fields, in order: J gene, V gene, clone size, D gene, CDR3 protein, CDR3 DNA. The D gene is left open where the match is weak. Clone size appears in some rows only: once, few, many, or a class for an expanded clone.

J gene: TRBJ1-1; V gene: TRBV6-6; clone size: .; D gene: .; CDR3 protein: CASSYPGVGTEAFF; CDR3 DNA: TGTGCCAGCAGTTACCCAGGGGTAGGCACTGAAGCTTTCTTT
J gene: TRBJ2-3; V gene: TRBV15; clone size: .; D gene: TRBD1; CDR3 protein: CATEDRGITDTQYF; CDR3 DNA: TGTGCCACGGAAGACAGGGGGATCACAGATACGCAGTATTTT
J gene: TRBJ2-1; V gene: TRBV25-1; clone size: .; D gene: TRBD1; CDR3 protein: CASSESGGQGFDEQFF; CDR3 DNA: TGTGCCAGCAGTGAATCCGGGGGACAGGGGTTCGATGAGCAGTTCTTC
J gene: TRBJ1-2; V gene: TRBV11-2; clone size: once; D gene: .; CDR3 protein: CASSLPNSGVRGYGYTF; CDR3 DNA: TGTGCCAGCAGCTTGCCCAACAGCGGCGTGAGAGGCTATGGCTACACCTTC
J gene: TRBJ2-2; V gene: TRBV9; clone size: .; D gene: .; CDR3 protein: CASSVQGTVSGELFF; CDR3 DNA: TGTGCCAGCAGCGTTCAGGGTACGGTTTCCGGGGAGCTGTTTTTT
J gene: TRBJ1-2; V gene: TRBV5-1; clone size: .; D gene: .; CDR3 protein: CASSLAGGKNGYTF; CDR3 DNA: TGCGCCAGCAGCTTGGCGGGGGGCAAAAATGGCTACACCTTC
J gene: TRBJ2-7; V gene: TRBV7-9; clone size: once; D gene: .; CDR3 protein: CASSLEGTRQYF; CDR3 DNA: TGTGCCAGCAGCTTAGAGGGGACTCGTCAGTACTTC
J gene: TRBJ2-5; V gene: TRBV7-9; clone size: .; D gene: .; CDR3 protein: CASSLDGGGQETQYF; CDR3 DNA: TGTGCCAGCAGCTTAGATGGGGGAGGACAAGAGACCCAGTACTTC
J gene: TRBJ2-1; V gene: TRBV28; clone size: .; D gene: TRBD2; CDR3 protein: CASSGGLASNNEQFF; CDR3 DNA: TGTGCCAGCAGCGGCGGACTAGCTTCGAACAATGAGCAGTTCTTC
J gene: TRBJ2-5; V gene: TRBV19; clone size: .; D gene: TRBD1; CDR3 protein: CASSLGTGFDQETQYF; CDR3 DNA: TGTGCCAGTAGTTTGGGGACAGGGTTTGATCAAGAGACCCAGTACTTC
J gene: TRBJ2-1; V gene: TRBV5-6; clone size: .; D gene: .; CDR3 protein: CASSLPHDLSEGGPYEQFF; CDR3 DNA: TGTGCCAGCAGCTTGCCCCACGATCTGAGTGAAGGGGGGCCATATGAGCAGTTCTTC
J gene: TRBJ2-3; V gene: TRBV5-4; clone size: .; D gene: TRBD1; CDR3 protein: CASSPRDSPTDTQYF; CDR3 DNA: TGTGCCAGCAGCCCAAGGGACAGCCCCACAGATACGCAGTATTTT
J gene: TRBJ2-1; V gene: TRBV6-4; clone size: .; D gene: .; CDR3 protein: CASSDQAEANEQFF; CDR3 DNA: TGTGCCAGCAGTGACCAGGCAGAAGCCAATGAGCAGTTCTTC
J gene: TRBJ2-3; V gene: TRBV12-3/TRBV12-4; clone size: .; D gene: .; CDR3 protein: CASSLSPDTQYF; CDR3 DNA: TGTGCCAGCAGTTTATCCCCAGATACGCAGTATTTT
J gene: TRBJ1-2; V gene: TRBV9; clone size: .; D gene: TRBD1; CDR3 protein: CASSAIQGASENGYTF; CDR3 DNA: TGTGCCAGCAGCGCCATACAGGGGGCCTCAGAGAATGGCTACACCTTC
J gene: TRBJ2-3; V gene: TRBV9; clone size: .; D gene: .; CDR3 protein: CASSAQGNTDTQYF; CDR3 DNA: TGTGCCAGCAGCGCCCAGGGTAACACAGATACGCAGTATTTT
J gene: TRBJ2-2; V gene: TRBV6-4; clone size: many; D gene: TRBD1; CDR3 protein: CASSEQGAHTGELFF; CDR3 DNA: TGTGCCAGCAGTGAACAGGGGGCGCACACCGGGGAGCTGTTTTTT
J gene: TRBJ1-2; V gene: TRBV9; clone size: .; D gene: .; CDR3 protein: CASSVGQMNYGYTF; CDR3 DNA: TGTGCCAGCAGCGTAGGGCAGATGAACTATGGCTACACCTTC
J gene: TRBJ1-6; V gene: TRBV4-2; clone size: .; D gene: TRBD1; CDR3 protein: CARQGVFMNSPLHF; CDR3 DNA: TGTGCCAGACAGGGGGTCTTTATGAATTCACCCCTCCACTTT
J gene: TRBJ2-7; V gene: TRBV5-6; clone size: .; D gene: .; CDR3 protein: CASSLTHAVFEQYF; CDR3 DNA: TGTGCCAGCAGCCTAACGCACGCGGTATTCGAGCAGTACTTC
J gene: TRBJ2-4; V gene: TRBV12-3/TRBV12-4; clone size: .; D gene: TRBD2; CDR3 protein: CASRLAGEGSQYF; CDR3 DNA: TGTGCCAGCAGGTTAGCGGGGGAAGGTTCTCAGTACTTC
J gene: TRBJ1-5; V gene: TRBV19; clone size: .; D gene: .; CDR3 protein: CASRVMGEGHQPQHF; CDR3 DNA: TGTGCCAGTAGGGTTATGGGGGAAGGGCATCAGCCCCAGCATTTT
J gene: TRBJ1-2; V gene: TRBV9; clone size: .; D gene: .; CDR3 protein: CASSADPQRSYGYTF; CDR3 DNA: TGTGCCAGCAGCGCGGACCCCCAAAGGTCCTATGGCTACACCTTC
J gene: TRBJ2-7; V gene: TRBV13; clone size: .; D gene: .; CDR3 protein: CALMGDFPYEQYF; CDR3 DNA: TGTGCCTTAATGGGGGACTTCCCCTACGAGCAGTACTTC
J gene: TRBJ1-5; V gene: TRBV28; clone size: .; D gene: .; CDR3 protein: CASRNPGFGNQPQHF; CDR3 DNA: TGTGCCAGCAGGAACCCAGGGTTCGGCAATCAGCCCCAGCATTTT
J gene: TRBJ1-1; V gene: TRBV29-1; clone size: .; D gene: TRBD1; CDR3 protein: CSVGTGVTEAFF; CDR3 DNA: TGCAGCGTTGGGACAGGGGTTACTGAAGCTTTCTTT
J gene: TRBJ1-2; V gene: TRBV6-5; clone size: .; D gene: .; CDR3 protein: CASTGPVAYGYTF; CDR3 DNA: TGTGCCAGCACCGGGCCAGTCGCTTATGGCTACACCTTC
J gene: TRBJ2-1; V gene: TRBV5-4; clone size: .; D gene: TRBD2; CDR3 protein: CASSYGTSGSSYNEQFF; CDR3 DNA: TGTGCCAGCAGCTACGGGACTAGCGGAAGCTCCTACAATGAGCAGTTCTTC
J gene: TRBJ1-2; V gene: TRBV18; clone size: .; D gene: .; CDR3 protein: CASSPSTIYNYGYTF; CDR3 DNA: TGTGCCAGCTCACCGAGCACTATTTATAACTATGGCTACACCTTC
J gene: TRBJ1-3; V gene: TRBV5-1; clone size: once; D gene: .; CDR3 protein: CASSLSTSGNTIYF; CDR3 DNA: TGCGCCAGCAGCTTGAGTACCTCTGGAAACACCATATATTTT
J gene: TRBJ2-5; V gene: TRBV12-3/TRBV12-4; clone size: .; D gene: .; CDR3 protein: CASSADRRETQYF; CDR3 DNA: TGTGCCAGCAGTGCGGACCGCCGGGAGACCCAGTACTTC
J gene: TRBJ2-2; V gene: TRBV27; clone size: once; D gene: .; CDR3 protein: CASSFGVTRPLSGELFF; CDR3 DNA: TGTGCCAGCAGTTTTGGGGTGACTAGACCCTTATCCGGGGAGCTGTTTTTT
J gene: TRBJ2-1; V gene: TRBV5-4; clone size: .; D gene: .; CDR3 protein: CASSLNRIEQFF; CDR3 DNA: TGTGCCAGCAGCTTGAACCGGATCGAGCAGTTCTTC
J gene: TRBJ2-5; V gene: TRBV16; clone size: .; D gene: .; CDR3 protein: CASRQGPQETQYF; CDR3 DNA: TGTGCCAGCAGACAGGGTCCCCAAGAGACCCAGTACTTC
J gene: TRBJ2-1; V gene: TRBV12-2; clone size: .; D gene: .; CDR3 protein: CASRSHGGGGPYNEQFF; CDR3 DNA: TGTGCAAGTCGCTCCCATGGGGGGGGAGGGCCATACAATGAGCAGTTCTTC
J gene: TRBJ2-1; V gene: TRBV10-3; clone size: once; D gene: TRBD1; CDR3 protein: CAISDETGWGEQFF; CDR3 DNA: TGTGCCATCAGTGACGAGACAGGGTGGGGTGAGCAGTTCTTC
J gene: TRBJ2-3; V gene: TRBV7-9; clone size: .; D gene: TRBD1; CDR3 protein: CASSLAGTVTDTQYF; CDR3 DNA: TGTGCCAGCAGCTTAGCGGGGACAGTCACAGATACGCAGTATTTT
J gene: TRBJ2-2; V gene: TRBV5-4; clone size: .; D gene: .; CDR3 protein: CASSNPGQRAPGELFF; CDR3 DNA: TGTGCCAGCAGCAATCCGGGGCAGCGGGCCCCCGGGGAGCTGTTTTTT
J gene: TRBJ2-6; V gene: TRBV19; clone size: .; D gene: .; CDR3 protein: CASSISLTVSGANVLTF; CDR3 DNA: TGTGCCAGTAGTATAAGCCTGACGGTCTCTGGGGCCAACGTCCTGACTTTC
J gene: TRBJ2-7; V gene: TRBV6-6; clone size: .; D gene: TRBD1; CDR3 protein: CASGTGTYEQYF; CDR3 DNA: TGTGCCAGTGGGACAGGGACCTACGAGCAGTACTTC
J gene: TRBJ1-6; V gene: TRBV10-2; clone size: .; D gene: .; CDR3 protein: CASSNQGAGPLHF; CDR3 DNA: TGCGCCAGCAGTAATCAAGGGGCCGGACCCCTCCACTTT
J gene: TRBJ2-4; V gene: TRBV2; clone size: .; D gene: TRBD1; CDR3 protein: CASDRGSVAKNIQYF; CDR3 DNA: TGTGCCAGCGACAGGGGTTCGGTTGCCAAAAACATTCAGTACTTC
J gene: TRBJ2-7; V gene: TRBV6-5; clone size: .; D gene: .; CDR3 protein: CASSYSTGAYEQYF; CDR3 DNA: TGTGCCAGCAGTTATTCGACAGGTGCCTACGAGCAGTACTTC
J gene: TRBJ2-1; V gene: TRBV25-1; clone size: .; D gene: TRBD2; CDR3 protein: CASSAALAGGSNEQFF; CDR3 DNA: TGTGCCAGCAGTGCGGCCCTAGCGGGGGGGAGTAATGAGCAGTTCTTC
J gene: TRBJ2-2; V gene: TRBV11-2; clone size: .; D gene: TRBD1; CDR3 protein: CASSFPYRDRDTGELFF; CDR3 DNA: TGTGCCAGCAGCTTCCCTTACCGGGACAGGGACACCGGGGAGCTGTTTTTT
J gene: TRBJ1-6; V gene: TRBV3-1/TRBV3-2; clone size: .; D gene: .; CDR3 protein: CASSRLDSLNSPLHF; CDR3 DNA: TGTGCCAGCAGCCGTTTGGACAGTCTAAATTCACCCCTCCACTTT